These T cell receptor beta chains were read from a single sample in a study of shared clonotypes between healthy human individuals. TCRdb's table, derived via immunoSEQ multiplex PCR, lists solely in-frame clones and lacks some. This table has some 1,600,000 clones, about 98% appearing once. The material sequenced was naive CD4+ T cells sorted from blood. The receptors were sampled from a man under 40 in good health. Both conserved end residues are part of each CDR3. Each record gives: J gene, CDR3 length, V gene, CDR3 protein.

TRBJ2-1 | 16 | TRBV21-1 | CASSVRLAGKYNEQFF
TRBJ2-1 | 12 | TRBV10-2 | CASRGHYNEQFF
TRBJ1-2 | 14 | TRBV5-1 | CASSFQGSGYGYTF
TRBJ1-1 | 13 | TRBV18 | CASSPGPNTEAFF
TRBJ2-3 | 16 | TRBV5-1 | CASTLHRAGQRDTQYF
TRBJ1-2 | 12 | TRBV28 | CASSPQGYGYTF
TRBJ2-3 | 12 | TRBV18 | CASSPGGDTQYF
TRBJ2-5 | 12 | TRBV28 | CATKRNQETQYF
TRBJ2-5 | 14 | TRBV18 | CASSPPWGEETQYF
TRBJ2-1 | 15 | TRBV9 | CASSTGGTSYNEQFF
TRBJ2-7 | 17 | TRBV9 | CASSPHGHPGQGGEQYF
TRBJ2-7 | 18 | TRBV5-4 | CASSSAKLNRGGSYEQYF
TRBJ2-2 | 15 | TRBV18 | CASSPAAGGPGELFF
TRBJ2-3 | 14 | TRBV29-1 | CSVRDRGSTDTQYF
TRBJ2-7 | 16 | TRBV7-8 | CASSFQSGTGENEQYF
TRBJ2-3 | 15 | TRBV19 | CASKGREAGADTQYF
TRBJ2-3 | 14 | TRBV25-1 | CASSASGRDYTQYF
TRBJ2-1 | 16 | TRBV7-2 | CASSLMGFSSYNEQFF
TRBJ2-7 | 14 | TRBV5-1 | CASSYTSGNNEQYF
TRBJ1-1 | 14 | TRBV19 | CASSILALNTEAFF
TRBJ2-6 | 16 | TRBV19 | CASSSGDSSGANVLTF
TRBJ1-2 | 14 | TRBV29-1 | CSVEVPGQYYGYTF
TRBJ1-1 | 14 | TRBV9 | CASSPRVVNTEAFF
TRBJ2-4 | 18 | TRBV7-2 | CASSLGGTLGLAKNIQYF
TRBJ2-3 | 12 | TRBV29-1 | CSVESGTDTQYF
TRBJ1-4 | 16 | TRBV18 | CASSPSSGQGSSKLFF
TRBJ2-3 | 13 | TRBV27 | CASSFTGHGTQYF
TRBJ2-1 | 17 | TRBV30 | CAWSGMVGLAGETEQFF
TRBJ2-7 | 17 | TRBV9 | CASSVDGSQRVPYEQYF
TRBJ2-1 | 15 | TRBV18 | CASSPMLAGGNEQFF
TRBJ1-1 | 13 | TRBV18 | CASSPIGQEKAFF
TRBJ2-5 | 14 | TRBV29-1 | CSVVDRSTQETQYF
TRBJ2-7 | 12 | TRBV5-1 | CASSRAGYEQYF
TRBJ2-3 | 14 | TRBV27 | CASSSPPYRDTQYF
TRBJ1-5 | 16 | TRBV19 | CASSITHLSGGQPQHF
TRBJ2-7 | 12 | TRBV2 | CASCRTVSEQYF
TRBJ2-7 | 12 | TRBV7-9 | CASSMTGHEQYF
TRBJ2-7 | 11 | TRBV28 | CASSTIYEQYF
TRBJ1-2 | 13 | TRBV5-1 | CASRPGTGYGYTF
TRBJ2-5 | 11 | TRBV20-1 | CSATAPETQYF
TRBJ2-7 | 14 | TRBV2 | CASSEGRLTYEQYF
TRBJ1-5 | 14 | TRBV19 | CASSTPAGGQPQHF
TRBJ2-1 | 15 | TRBV5-1 | CASSLGLAEDNEQFF
TRBJ1-5 | 14 | TRBV6-6 | CASSYPASGQPQHF
TRBJ2-1 | 15 | TRBV29-1 | CSVAPGLAGGNEQFF
TRBJ1-1 | 14 | TRBV18 | CASSPQTGQGSPFF
TRBJ2-7 | 14 | TRBV7-6 | CASSNNRPGSEQYF
TRBJ2-1 | 14 | TRBV10-3 | CASKGLGGGNEQFF
TRBJ1-4 | 13 | TRBV18 | CASSPPGPEELFF
TRBJ2-7 | 15 | TRBV29-1 | CSVEGARDNSYEQYF
TRBJ2-7 | 18 | TRBV19 | CASSRLSVREKIGNEQYF
TRBJ2-3 | 13 | TRBV5-1 | CASSYKPRDTQYF
TRBJ1-2 | 14 | TRBV13 | CASSWIQGSNGYTF